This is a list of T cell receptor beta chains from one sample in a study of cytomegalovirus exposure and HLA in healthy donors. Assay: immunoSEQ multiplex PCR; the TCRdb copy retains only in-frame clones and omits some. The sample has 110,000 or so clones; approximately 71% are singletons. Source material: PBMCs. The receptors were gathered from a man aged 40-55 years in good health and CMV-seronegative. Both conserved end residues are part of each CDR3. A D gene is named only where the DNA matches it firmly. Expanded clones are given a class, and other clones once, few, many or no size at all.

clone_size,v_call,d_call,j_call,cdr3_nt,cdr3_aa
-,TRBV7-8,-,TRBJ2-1,TGTGCCAGCAGCTCCGGGACTCCCTACAATGAGCAGTTCTTC,CASSSGTPYNEQFF
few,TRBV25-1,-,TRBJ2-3,TGTGCCAGCAGTGGGAATCAGGGAGATACGCAGTATTTT,CASSGNQGDTQYF
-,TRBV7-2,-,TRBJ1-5,TGTGCCAGCAGCAGGGACACACCGTATAGCAATCAGCCCCAGCATTTT,CASSRDTPYSNQPQHF
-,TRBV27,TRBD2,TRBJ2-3,TGTGCCAGCAGTTTAAGGCGGGGGGACACAGATACGCAGTATTTT,CASSLRRGDTDTQYF
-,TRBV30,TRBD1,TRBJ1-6,TGTGCCACCAGGGGGCCCGAGGGATCACCCCTCCACTTT,CATRGPEGSPLHF
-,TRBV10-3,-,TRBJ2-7,TGTGCCATCAGTGCGGGACTCATGGGCCCCTACGAGCAGTACTTC,CAISAGLMGPYEQYF
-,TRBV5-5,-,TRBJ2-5,TGTGCCAGCAGCCGCGTGGGCAGGGGTGAGACCCAGTACTTC,CASSRVGRGETQYF
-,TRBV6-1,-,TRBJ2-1,TGTGCCAGCAGTGAAGCGTGGCTCGATGAGCAGTTCTTC,CASSEAWLDEQFF
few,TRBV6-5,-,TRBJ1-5,TGTGCCAGCACCTGGCAGGGAAGTCAGCCCCAGCATTTT,CASTWQGSQPQHF
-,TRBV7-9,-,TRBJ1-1,TGTGCCAGCAGCTTGGCCAGAAACACTGAAGCTTTCTTT,CASSLARNTEAFF